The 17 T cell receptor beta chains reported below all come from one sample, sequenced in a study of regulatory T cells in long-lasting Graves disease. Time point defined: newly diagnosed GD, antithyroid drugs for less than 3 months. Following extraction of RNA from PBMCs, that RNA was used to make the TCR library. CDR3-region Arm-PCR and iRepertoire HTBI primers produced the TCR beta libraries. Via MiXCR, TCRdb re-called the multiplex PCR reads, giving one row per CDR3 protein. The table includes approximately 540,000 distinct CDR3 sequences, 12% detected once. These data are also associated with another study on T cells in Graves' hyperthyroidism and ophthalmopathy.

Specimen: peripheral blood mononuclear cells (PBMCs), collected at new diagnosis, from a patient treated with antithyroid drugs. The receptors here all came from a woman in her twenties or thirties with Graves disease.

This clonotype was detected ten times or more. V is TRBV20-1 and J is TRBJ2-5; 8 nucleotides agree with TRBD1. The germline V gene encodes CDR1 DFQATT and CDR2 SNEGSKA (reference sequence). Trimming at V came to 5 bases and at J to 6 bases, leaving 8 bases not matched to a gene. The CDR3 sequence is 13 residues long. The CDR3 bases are TGCAGTGCTCGAAGGGACAGGACCAAGACCCAGTACTTC. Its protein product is CSARRDRTKTQYF.

The CDR3: CASSLEYSYNSPLHF. The CDR3 DNA reads as TGTGCCAGCAGCTTAGAGTACTCCTATAATTCACCCCTCCACTTT. The chain employs TRBV11-2 and TRBJ1-6; D unresolved. Trimming cost V 0 bases and J 0 bases, with 3 bases left between them. Germline V gene data show CDR1 as SGHAT and CDR2 as FQNNGV. The length of the CDR3 is 15 residues. Based on the CDR3 plus reference TRBV11-2 and TRBJ1-6, the full variable domain is EAGVAQSPRYKIIEKRQSVAFWCNPISGHATLYWYQQILGQGPKLLIQFQNNGVVDDSQLPKDRFSAERLKGVDSTLKIQPAKLEDSAVYLCASSLEYSYNSPLHFGNGTRLTVT.

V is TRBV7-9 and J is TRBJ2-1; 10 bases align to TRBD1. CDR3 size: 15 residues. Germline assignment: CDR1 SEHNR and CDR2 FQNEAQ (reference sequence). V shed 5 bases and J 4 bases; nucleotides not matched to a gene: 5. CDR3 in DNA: TGTGCCAGCAGCGCACCGGGACAGGGGTACAATGAGCAGTTCTTC. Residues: CASSAPGQGYNEQFF.

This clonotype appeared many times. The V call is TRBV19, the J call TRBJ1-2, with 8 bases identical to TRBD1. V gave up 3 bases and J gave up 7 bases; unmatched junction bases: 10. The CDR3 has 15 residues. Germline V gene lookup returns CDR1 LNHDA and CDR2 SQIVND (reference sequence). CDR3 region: CASSIGLTGGLGYTF. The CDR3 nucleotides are TGTGCCAGTAGTATCGGCCTTACAGGGGGTCTTGGCTACACCTTC.

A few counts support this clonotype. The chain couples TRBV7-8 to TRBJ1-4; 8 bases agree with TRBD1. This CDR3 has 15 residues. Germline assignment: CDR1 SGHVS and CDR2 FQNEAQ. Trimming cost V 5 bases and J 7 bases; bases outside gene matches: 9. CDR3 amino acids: CASSPRRDRSEKLFF. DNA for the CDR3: TGTGCCAGCAGCCCCAGGAGGGACAGGAGTGAAAAACTGTTTTTT.

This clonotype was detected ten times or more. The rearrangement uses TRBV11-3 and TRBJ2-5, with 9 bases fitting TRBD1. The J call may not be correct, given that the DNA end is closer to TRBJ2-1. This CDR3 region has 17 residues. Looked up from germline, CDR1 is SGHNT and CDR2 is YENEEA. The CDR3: CASSPFNTGGLVGEQFF. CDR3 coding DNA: TGTGCCAGCAGCCCTTTTAATACAGGGGGCTTAGTAGGTGAGCAGTTCTTC.

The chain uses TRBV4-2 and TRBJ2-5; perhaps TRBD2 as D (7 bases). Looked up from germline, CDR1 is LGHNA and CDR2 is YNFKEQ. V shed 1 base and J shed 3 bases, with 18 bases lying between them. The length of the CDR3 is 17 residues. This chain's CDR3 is CASSQAPSWEGEETQYF. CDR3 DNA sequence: TGTGCCAGCAGCCAAGCCCCTTCGTGGGAGGGGGAAGAGACCCAGTACTTC.

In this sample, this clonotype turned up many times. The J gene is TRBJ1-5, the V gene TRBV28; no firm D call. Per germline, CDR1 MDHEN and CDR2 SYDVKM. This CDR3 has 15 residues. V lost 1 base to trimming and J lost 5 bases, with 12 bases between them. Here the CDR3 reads CASSLSSRGHQPQHF. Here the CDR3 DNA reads TGTGCCAGCAGTTTATCCTCGCGGGGTCATCAGCCCCAGCATTTT.

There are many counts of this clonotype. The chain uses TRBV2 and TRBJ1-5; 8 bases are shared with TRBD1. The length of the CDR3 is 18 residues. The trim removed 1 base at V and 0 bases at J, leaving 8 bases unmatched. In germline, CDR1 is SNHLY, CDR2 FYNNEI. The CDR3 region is CASSEEIDRGYSNQPQHF. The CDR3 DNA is TGTGCCAGCAGTGAAGAAATCGACAGGGGTTATAGCAATCAGCCCCAGCATTTT.

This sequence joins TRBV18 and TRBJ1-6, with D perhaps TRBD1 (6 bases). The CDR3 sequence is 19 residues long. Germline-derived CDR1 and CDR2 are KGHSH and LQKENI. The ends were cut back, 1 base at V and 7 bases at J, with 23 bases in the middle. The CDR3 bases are TGTGCCAGCTCACCACGGACAGTAACAGGCACCCTTTCCAATTCACCCCTCCACTTT. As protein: CASSPRTVTGTLSNSPLHF. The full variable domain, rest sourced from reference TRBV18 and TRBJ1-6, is NAGVMQNPRHLVRRRGQEARLRCSPMKGHSHVYWYRQLPEEGLKFMVYLQKENIIDESGMPKERFSAEFPKEGPSILRIQQVVRGDSAAYFCASSPRTVTGTLSNSPLHFGNGTRLTVT.

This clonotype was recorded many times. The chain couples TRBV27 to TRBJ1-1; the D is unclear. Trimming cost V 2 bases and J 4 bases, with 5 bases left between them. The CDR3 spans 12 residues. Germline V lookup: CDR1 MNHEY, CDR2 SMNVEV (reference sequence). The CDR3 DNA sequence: TGTGCCAGCAGTTTACCAGGCACTGAAGCTTTCTTT. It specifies CASSLPGTEAFF.

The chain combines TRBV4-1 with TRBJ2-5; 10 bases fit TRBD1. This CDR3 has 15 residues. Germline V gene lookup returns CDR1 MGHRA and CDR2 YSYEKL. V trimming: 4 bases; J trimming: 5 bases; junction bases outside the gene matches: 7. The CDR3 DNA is TGCGCCAGCAGCCCTAGACAGGGGGCGGGTGAGACCCAGTACTTC. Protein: CASSPRQGAGETQYF.

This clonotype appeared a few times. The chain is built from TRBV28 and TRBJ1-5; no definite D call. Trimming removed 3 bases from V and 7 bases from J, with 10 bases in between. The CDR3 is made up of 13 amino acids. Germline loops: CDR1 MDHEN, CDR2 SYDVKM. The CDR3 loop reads CASSFYSRQPQHF. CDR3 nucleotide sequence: TGTGCCAGCAGTTTTTACAGCAGGCAGCCCCAGCATTTT.

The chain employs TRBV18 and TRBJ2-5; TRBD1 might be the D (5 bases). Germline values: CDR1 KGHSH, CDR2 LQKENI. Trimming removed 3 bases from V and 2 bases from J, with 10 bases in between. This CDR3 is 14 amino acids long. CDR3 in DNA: TGTGCCAGCTCACCGCCTTCAGGGCAAGAGACCCAGTACTTC. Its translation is CASSPPSGQETQYF.

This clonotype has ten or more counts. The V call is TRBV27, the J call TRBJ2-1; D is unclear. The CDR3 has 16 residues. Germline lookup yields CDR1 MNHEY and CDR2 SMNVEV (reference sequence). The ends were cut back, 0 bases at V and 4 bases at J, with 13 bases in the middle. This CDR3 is CASSLSYGTFYNEQFF. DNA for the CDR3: TGTGCCAGCAGTTTATCTTACGGAACTTTTTACAATGAGCAGTTCTTC.

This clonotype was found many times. Written as DNA, the CDR3 is TGTGCCAGTAGTATTGATGCGGGAGGTTCCTCCTACGAGCAGTACTTC. Protein product: CASSIDAGGSSYEQYF. The chain recombines TRBV19 with TRBJ2-7; 8 bases map to TRBD2. CDR3 size: 16 residues. Germline V gene sequence: CDR1 LNHDA, CDR2 SQIVND (reference sequence). Germline trimming cut 3 bases from V and 0 bases from J; bases unmatched to any gene: 7. The full variable domain, completed using reference TRBV19 and TRBJ2-7, is DGGITQSPKYLFRKEGQNVTLSCEQNLNHDAMYWYRQDPGQGLRLIYYSQIVNDFQKGDIAEGYSVSREKKESFPLTVTSAQKNPTAFYLCASSIDAGGSSYEQYFGPGTRLTVT.

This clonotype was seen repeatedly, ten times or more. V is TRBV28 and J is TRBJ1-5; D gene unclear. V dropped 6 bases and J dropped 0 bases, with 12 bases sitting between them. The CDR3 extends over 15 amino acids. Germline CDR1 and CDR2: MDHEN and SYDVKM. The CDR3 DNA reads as TGTGCCAGCAGACCCTGGGATTATAGCAATCAGCCCCAGCATTTT. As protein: CASRPWDYSNQPQHF.